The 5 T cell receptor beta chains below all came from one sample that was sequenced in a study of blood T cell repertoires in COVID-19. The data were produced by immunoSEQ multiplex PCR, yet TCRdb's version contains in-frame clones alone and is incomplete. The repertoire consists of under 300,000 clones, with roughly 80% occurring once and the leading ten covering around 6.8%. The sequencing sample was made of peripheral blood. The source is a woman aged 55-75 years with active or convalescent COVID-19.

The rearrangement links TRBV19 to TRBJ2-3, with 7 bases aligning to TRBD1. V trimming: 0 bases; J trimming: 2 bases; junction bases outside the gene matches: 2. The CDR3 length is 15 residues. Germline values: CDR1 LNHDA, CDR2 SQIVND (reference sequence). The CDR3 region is CASSIETGFTDTQYF. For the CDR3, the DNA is TGTGCCAGTAGTATAGAGACAGGGTTCACAGATACGCAGTATTTT.

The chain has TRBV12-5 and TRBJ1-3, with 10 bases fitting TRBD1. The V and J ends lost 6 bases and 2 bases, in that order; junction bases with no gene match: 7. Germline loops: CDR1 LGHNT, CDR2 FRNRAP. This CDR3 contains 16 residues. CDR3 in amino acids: CASGPGQGSAGNTIYF. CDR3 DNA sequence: TGTGCTAGTGGCCCGGGACAGGGGTCGGCTGGAAACACCATATATTTT.

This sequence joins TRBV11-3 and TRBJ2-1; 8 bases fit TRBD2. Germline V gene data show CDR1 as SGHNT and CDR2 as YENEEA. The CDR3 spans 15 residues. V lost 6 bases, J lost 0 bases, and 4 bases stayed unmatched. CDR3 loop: CASRLAGSSYNEQFF. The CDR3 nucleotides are TGTGCCAGCAGGCTAGCGGGTAGCTCCTACAATGAGCAGTTCTTC.

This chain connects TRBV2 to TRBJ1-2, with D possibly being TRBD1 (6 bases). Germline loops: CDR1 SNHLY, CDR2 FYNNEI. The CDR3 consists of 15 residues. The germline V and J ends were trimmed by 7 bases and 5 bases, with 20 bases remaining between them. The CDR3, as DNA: TGTGCCAGCACCCCAGGGGTGGTATTGGGGTATGGCTACACCTTC. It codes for CASTPGVVLGYGYTF.

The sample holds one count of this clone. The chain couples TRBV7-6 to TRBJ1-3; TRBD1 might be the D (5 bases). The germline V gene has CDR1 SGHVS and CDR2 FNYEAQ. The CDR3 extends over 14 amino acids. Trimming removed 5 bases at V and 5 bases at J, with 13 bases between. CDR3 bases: TGTGCCAGCAGCCCCCGAACGGACAGAAACACCATATATTTT. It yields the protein CASSPRTDRNTIYF.